The rows below give T cell receptor beta chains drawn from one sample of a study of T cells in Graves' hyperthyroidism and ophthalmopathy. TCRdb redid the calling of the multiplex PCR reads with MiXCR, one entry per CDR3 protein. The sample lists some 500,000 distinct CDR3 sequences, approximately 14% occurring once. Source material: blood. The source of these receptors is a woman under 30 with Graves' hyperthyroidism. Each CDR3 is given with its conserved first and last residue. The D gene is left open where the match is weak. Some rows have no size entry. The others give once, few or many, or a class for an expanded clone.

cdr3_nt: TGTGCCAGCAGCCAAGTCTGGGGCAGGGGAAACACCATATATTTT
cdr3_aa: CASSQVWGRGNTIYF
d_call: .
j_call: TRBJ1-3
cdr3_length: 15
clone_size: .
v_call: TRBV14

cdr3_nt: TGCAGTGCTAGGGCCGTCTCCTACGAGCAGTACTTC
cdr3_aa: CSARAVSYEQYF
d_call: .
j_call: TRBJ2-7
cdr3_length: 12
clone_size: many
v_call: TRBV20-1

cdr3_nt: TGTGCCAGCAGCTCCCGAGGGGCTAACCTGGCTGAAAAACTGTTTTTT
cdr3_aa: CASSSRGANLAEKLFF
d_call: .
j_call: TRBJ1-4
cdr3_length: 16
clone_size: many
v_call: TRBV11-2

cdr3_nt: TGTGCCACCAGTGATTTGGCCGGGGGTCGCGGCGGGCGATCCTACAATGAGCAGTTCTTC
cdr3_aa: CATSDLAGGRGGRSYNEQFF
d_call: .
j_call: TRBJ2-1
cdr3_length: 20
clone_size: many
v_call: TRBV24-1

cdr3_nt: TGTGCCAGCAGTTTAGTCTGGGACTACGGCTACAATGAGCAGTTCTTC
cdr3_aa: CASSLVWDYGYNEQFF
d_call: TRBD2
j_call: TRBJ2-1
cdr3_length: 16
clone_size: many
v_call: TRBV12-3/TRBV12-4

cdr3_nt: TGTGCCACCCGACTAGCGGGAGGTGAGCAGTTCTTC
cdr3_aa: CATRLAGGEQFF
d_call: TRBD2
j_call: TRBJ2-1
cdr3_length: 12
clone_size: .
v_call: TRBV27

cdr3_nt: TGTGCCACGACAGGGGATTATATTAACACCGGGGAGCTGCTTTTT
cdr3_aa: CATTGDYINTGELLF
d_call: TRBD1
j_call: TRBJ2-2
cdr3_length: 15
clone_size: .
v_call: TRBV6-1

cdr3_nt: TGTGCCAGCAGTTTAAGCCCCGGGGGTCAGCCCCAGCATTTT
cdr3_aa: CASSLSPGGQPQHF
d_call: .
j_call: TRBJ1-5
cdr3_length: 14
clone_size: .
v_call: TRBV27

cdr3_nt: TGTGCCAGCAGTGAGGGCGGAGCGAACACTGCAGCTTTCTTT
cdr3_aa: CASSEGGANTAAFF
d_call: .
j_call: TRBJ1-1
cdr3_length: 14
clone_size: .
v_call: TRBV2

cdr3_nt: TGTGCCAGCACTATGGCTAGTACCTATAATTCACCCCTCCACTTT
cdr3_aa: CASTMASTYNSPLHF
d_call: .
j_call: TRBJ1-6
cdr3_length: 15
clone_size: many
v_call: TRBV7-8

cdr3_nt: TGTGCCAGTAAGCGCGACAGGGGGAACACTGAAGCTTTCTTT
cdr3_aa: CASKRDRGNTEAFF
d_call: TRBD1
j_call: TRBJ1-1
cdr3_length: 14
clone_size: many
v_call: TRBV19

cdr3_nt: TGCAGTGCTAGAGCGTTTTTAAGTTCTGAAGCTTTCTTT
cdr3_aa: CSARAFLSSEAFF
d_call: .
j_call: TRBJ1-1
cdr3_length: 13
clone_size: .
v_call: TRBV20-1

cdr3_nt: TGTGCCAGCAGTGAAGGCAGGGGGTCTAGCAATCAGCCCCAGCATTTT
cdr3_aa: CASSEGRGSSNQPQHF
d_call: TRBD1
j_call: TRBJ1-5
cdr3_length: 16
clone_size: many
v_call: TRBV2

cdr3_nt: TGTGCCAGCAGTTTCTCGGGGGCAGGGGACGCAAACTATGGCTACACCTTC
cdr3_aa: CASSFSGAGDANYGYTF
d_call: .
j_call: TRBJ1-2
cdr3_length: 17
clone_size: .
v_call: TRBV6-5

cdr3_nt: TGTGCCAGCTCACCACTTGAAGGGGGGCAGTACTTC
cdr3_aa: CASSPLEGGQYF
d_call: .
j_call: TRBJ2-7
cdr3_length: 12
clone_size: .
v_call: TRBV18

cdr3_nt: TGTGCCTGGCATAAGACCGGGACTCGCCCCGCCGGAGAGCAGTACTTC
cdr3_aa: CAWHKTGTRPAGEQYF
d_call: .
j_call: TRBJ2-7
cdr3_length: 16
clone_size: many
v_call: TRBV30

cdr3_nt: TGTGCCAGCAGCCCTTGGCAGGGGGGCTGGAACACTGAAGCTTTCTTT
cdr3_aa: CASSPWQGGWNTEAFF
d_call: TRBD1
j_call: TRBJ1-1
cdr3_length: 16
clone_size: many
v_call: TRBV3-1

cdr3_nt: TGTGCCAGTAGTACTCATAGAGGGACAGGGAAGGGCACTGAAGCTTTCTTT
cdr3_aa: CASSTHRGTGKGTEAFF
d_call: TRBD1
j_call: TRBJ1-1
cdr3_length: 17
clone_size: many
v_call: TRBV19

cdr3_nt: TGTGCCAGTAGTATAGACAGGCAGTTTGGCACAGATACGCAGTATTTT
cdr3_aa: CASSIDRQFGTDTQYF
d_call: .
j_call: TRBJ2-3
cdr3_length: 16
clone_size: .
v_call: TRBV19

cdr3_nt: TGTGCCAGTAGTATAGGGGCATCCTACTCTGGGGCCAACGTCCTGACTTTC
cdr3_aa: CASSIGASYSGANVLTF
d_call: .
j_call: TRBJ2-6
cdr3_length: 17
clone_size: .
v_call: TRBV19

cdr3_nt: TGTGCCAGCAGTTACTCGGGACAGGGGTTTCAGCCCCAGCATTTT
cdr3_aa: CASSYSGQGFQPQHF
d_call: TRBD1
j_call: TRBJ1-5
cdr3_length: 15
clone_size: many
v_call: TRBV6-5

cdr3_nt: TGTGCCAGTAGTATGGACAGGTCACAGCCCCAGCATTTT
cdr3_aa: CASSMDRSQPQHF
d_call: TRBD1
j_call: TRBJ1-5
cdr3_length: 13
clone_size: .
v_call: TRBV19

cdr3_nt: TGTGCCAGCAGTTTTCAGAGCAGAAACTATGGCTACACCTTC
cdr3_aa: CASSFQSRNYGYTF
d_call: .
j_call: TRBJ1-2
cdr3_length: 14
clone_size: few
v_call: TRBV12-3/TRBV12-4

cdr3_nt: TGTGCCAGCAGTACGGGTAATGAAAAACTGTTTTTT
cdr3_aa: CASSTGNEKLFF
d_call: .
j_call: TRBJ1-4
cdr3_length: 12
clone_size: many
v_call: TRBV12-3/TRBV12-4

cdr3_nt: TGTGCCAGCACCGTAGAGGGGGGGGCCCAGCATTTT
cdr3_aa: CASTVEGGAQHF
d_call: .
j_call: TRBJ1-5
cdr3_length: 12
clone_size: .
v_call: TRBV9

cdr3_nt: TGTGCCAGCAGCGTATCGGGTCAGGGAGGCACCGGGGAGCTGTTTTTT
cdr3_aa: CASSVSGQGGTGELFF
d_call: .
j_call: TRBJ2-2
cdr3_length: 16
clone_size: .
v_call: TRBV9

cdr3_nt: TGTGCCTGGGACAGGGGGCTCGAAAAACTGTTTTTT
cdr3_aa: CAWDRGLEKLFF
d_call: TRBD1
j_call: TRBJ1-4
cdr3_length: 12
clone_size: many
v_call: TRBV30

cdr3_nt: .
cdr3_aa: CASSSSTTGNGYTF
d_call: .
j_call: TRBJ1-2
cdr3_length: 14
clone_size: .
v_call: TRBV5-1

cdr3_nt: TGTGCCAGCAGACCCCCGGGACTAGCGGCCTACAATGAGCAGTTCTTC
cdr3_aa: CASRPPGLAAYNEQFF
d_call: TRBD2
j_call: TRBJ2-1
cdr3_length: 16
clone_size: .
v_call: TRBV7-9

cdr3_nt: TGTGCTAGTGGTCCCCTGGGGGGAGCTTTCTTT
cdr3_aa: CASGPLGGAFF
d_call: .
j_call: TRBJ1-1
cdr3_length: 11
clone_size: many
v_call: TRBV12-5

cdr3_nt: TGTGCCAGCAGCCCCCGACAGACCTATAATTCACCCCTCCACTTT
cdr3_aa: CASSPRQTYNSPLHF
d_call: .
j_call: TRBJ1-6
cdr3_length: 15
clone_size: .
v_call: TRBV7-2

cdr3_nt: TGTGCCACCAGCAGAGATAAGTACAGCTCCAATGAAAAACTGTTTTTT
cdr3_aa: CATSRDKYSSNEKLFF
d_call: .
j_call: TRBJ1-4
cdr3_length: 16
clone_size: many
v_call: TRBV15